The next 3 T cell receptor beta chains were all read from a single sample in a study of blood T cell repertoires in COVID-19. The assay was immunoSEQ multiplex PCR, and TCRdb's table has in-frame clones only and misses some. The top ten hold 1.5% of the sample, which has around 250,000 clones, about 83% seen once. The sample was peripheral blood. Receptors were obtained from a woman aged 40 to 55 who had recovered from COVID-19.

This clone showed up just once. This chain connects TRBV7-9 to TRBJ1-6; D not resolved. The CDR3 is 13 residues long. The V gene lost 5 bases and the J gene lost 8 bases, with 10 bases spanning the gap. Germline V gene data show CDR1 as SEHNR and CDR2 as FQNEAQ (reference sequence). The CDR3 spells CASSTFSDSPLHF. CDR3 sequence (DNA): TGTGCCAGCAGCACATTCAGTGATTCACCCCTCCACTTT.

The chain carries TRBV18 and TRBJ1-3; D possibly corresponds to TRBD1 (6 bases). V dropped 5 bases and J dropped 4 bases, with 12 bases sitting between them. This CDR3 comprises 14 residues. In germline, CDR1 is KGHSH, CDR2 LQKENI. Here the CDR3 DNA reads TGTGCCAGCTCATTGAGGACAGTCGGAAACACCATATATTTT. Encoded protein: CASSLRTVGNTIYF.

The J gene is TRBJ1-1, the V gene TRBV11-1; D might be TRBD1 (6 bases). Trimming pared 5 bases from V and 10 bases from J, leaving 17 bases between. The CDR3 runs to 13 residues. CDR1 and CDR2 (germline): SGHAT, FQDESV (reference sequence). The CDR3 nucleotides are TGTGCCAGCAGCAACGGACAGAGGGCGGGAGCTTTCTTT. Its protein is CASSNGQRAGAFF.